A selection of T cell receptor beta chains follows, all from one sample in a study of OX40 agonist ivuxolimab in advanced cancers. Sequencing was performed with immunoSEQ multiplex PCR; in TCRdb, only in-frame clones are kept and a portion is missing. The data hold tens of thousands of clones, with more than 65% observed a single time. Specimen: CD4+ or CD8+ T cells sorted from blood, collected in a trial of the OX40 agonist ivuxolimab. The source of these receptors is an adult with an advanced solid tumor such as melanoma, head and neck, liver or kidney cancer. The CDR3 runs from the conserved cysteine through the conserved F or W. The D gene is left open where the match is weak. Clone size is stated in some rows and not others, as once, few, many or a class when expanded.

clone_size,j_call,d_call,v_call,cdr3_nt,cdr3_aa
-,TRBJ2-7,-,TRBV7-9,TGTGCCAGCAGCCCTCGGAACACGCCCGAGCAGTACTTC,CASSPRNTPEQYF
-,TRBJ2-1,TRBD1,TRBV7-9,TGTGCCAGCAGCTTACGGGACAGGGGTACCTACAATGAGCAGTTCTTC,CASSLRDRGTYNEQFF
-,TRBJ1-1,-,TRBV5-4,TGTGCCAGCAGCCCGTCCTTGGGGGGGGGAGTAAACACTGAAGCTTTCTTT,CASSPSLGGGVNTEAFF
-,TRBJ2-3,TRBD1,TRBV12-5,TGTGCTAGTGGTTATAGATCCGAATGGCGGGACAGGGGAACAGATACGCAGTATTTT,CASGYRSEWRDRGTDTQYF
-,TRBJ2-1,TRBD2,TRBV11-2,TGTGCCAGCAGCTTAGGCCCTGGACTAGCGGTGAACAATGAGCAGTTCTTC,CASSLGPGLAVNNEQFF
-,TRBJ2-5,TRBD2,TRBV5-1,TGCGCCAGCAGCTTAGACCCGGGACTAGCATCAGAGACCCAGTACTTC,CASSLDPGLASETQYF
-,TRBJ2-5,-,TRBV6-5,TGTGCCAGCAGTTACGACTATGAGACCCAGTACTTC,CASSYDYETQYF
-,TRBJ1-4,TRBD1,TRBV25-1,TGTGCCAGCAGTGCAGGGGGTAGTGAAAAACTGTTTTTT,CASSAGGSEKLFF
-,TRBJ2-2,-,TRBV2,TGTGCCAGCAGCGGACTCACGGCGGGAAGTCGGAACACCGGGGAGCTGTTTTTT,CASSGLTAGSRNTGELFF
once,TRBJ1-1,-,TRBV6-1,TGTGCCAGCAGCCTGGGACCGCTCAATCCTGGAGCTTTCTTT,CASSLGPLNPGAFF
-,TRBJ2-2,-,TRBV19,TGTGCCAGTAGTATTGGCGGGGACACCGGGGAGCTGTTTTTT,CASSIGGDTGELFF
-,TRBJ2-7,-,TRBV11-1,TGTGCCAGCAGCTTAGAGTTAATAGGCTACGAGCAGTACTTC,CASSLELIGYEQYF
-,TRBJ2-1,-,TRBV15,TGTGCCACCAGCAGAGCCCCCCGACGTGATGAGCAGTTCTTC,CATSRAPRRDEQFF
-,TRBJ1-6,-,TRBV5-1,TGCGCCAGCAGCCAAGGGCTAAATAATTCACCCCTCCACTTT,CASSQGLNNSPLHF
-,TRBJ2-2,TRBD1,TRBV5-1,TGCGCCAGCAGCTCTCGCGGGACAGGGAACACCGGGGAGCTGTTTTTT,CASSSRGTGNTGELFF
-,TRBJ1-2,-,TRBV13,TGTGCCAGCAGCTTAAGTCGGGTCCACATGAGGGGCGGGGCTCCTAATGGAGTTGGAAATGGCTACACCTTC,CASSLSRVHMRGGAPNGVGNGYTF
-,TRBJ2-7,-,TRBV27,TGTGCCAGCAGTCCCTCCGGCGTGCGGGGCTCCTACGAGCAGTACTTC,CASSPSGVRGSYEQYF
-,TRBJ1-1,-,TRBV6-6,TGTGCCAGCAGCCGCCTTGGTACTGAAGCTTTCTTT,CASSRLGTEAFF
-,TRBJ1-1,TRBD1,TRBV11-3,TGTGCCAGCAGATCGGACAGGGGGCCTGAAGCTTTCTTT,CASRSDRGPEAFF